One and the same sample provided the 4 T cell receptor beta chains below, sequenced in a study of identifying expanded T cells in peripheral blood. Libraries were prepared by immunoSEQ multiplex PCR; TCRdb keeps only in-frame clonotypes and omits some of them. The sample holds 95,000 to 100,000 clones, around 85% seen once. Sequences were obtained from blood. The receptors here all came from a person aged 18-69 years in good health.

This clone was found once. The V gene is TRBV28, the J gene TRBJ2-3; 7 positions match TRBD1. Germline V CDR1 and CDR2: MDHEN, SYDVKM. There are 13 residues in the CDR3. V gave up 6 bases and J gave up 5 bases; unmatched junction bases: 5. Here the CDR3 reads CASRPSGGDTQYF. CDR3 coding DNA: TGTGCCAGCAGGCCCTCAGGGGGAGATACGCAGTATTTT. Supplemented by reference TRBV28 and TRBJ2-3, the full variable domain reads DVKVTQSSRYLVKRTGEKVFLECVQDMDHENMFWYRQDPGLGLRLIYFSYDVKMKEKGDIPEGYSVSREKKERFSLILESASTNQTSMYLCASRPSGGDTQYFGPGTRLTVL.

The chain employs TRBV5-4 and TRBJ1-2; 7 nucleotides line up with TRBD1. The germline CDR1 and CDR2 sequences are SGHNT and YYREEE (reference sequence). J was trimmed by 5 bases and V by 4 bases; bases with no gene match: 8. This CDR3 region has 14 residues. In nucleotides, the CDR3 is TGTGCCAGCAGCCGGGACAGCGATGGGTATGGCTACACCTTC. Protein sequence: CASSRDSDGYGYTF.

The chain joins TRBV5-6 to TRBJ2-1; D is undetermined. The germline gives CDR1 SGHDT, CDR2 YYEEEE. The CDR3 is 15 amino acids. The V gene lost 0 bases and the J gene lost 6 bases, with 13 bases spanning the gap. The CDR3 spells CASSLGVGSSNEQFF. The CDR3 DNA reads TGTGCCAGCAGCTTGGGGGTGGGCAGCTCCAATGAGCAGTTCTTC.

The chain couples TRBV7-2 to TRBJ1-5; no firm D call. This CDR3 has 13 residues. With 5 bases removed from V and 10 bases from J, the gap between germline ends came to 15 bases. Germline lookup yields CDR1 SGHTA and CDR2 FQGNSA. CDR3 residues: CASSERMVPPQHF. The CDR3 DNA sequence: TGTGCCAGCAGCGAACGGATGGTGCCCCCCCAGCATTTT.